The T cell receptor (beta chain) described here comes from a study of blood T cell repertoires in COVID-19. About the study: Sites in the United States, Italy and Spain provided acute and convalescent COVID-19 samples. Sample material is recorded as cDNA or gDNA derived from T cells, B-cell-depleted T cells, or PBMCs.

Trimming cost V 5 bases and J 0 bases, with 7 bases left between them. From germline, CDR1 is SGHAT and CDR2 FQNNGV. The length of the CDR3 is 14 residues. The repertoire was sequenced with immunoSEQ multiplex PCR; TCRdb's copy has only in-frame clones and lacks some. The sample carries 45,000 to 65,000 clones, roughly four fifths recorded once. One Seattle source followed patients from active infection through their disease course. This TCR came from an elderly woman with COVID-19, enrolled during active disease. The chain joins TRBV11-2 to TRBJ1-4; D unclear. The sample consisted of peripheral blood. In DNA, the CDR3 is TGTGCCAGCAGCCTCTTAGCAACTAATGAAAAACTGTTTTTT. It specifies CASSLLATNEKLFF.